The clone carrying this TCR beta chain was picked up a small number of times. What it binds is unknown. Germline V gene data show CDR1 as SEHNR and CDR2 as FQNEAQ (reference sequence). The CDR3 contains 14 residues. The V and J ends lost 5 bases and 1 base respectively, with 8 bases between them. The data were taken from a study of cytomegalovirus exposure and HLA in healthy donors. The primer mix had 60 Vbeta and 13 Jbeta primers. Here immunoSEQ multiplex PCR was the method, and the copy in TCRdb shows in-frame clones only, minus some. The sample yields around 33,000 clones, roughly three quarters seen once. Findings of the study overall: In terms of immune exposure information, only CMV serostatus was available.

The J gene is TRBJ1-4, the V gene TRBV7-9; D is perhaps TRBD1 (5 bases). The source of this sequence is a woman aged 25 to 39 in good health and CMV-seropositive. Sequencing was performed on PBMCs. The CDR3 DNA reads as TGTGCCAGCAGCCCAGGGTTAACTAATGAAAAACTGTTTTTT. Protein: CASSPGLTNEKLFF.